This T cell receptor (beta chain) derives from a study of blood T cells in healthy people across ages. General study findings and limits: The study found more naive CD4+ cells and higher diversity in long-lived than aged donors. Because donor CMV status was unknown, expanded clonotype changes were possibly confounded.

Germline CDR1 reads SGHRS; CDR2 reads YFSETQ. Trimming cost V 3 bases and J 7 bases, with 8 bases left between them. This CDR3 has 13 amino acids. About this clonotype: Antigen unknown.

A sample-barcoded 5' primer and a J-beta primer mix were used in a second PCR of roughly 7 to 11 cycles. Each of the cDNA molecules was tagged by a template-switch adaptor with 12 random nucleotides. TCRdb analysed the 5' RACE reads with MiXCR anew, one entry per CDR3 protein. The table includes 800,000 to 900,000 distinct CDR3 sequences, approximately 59% detected once. The specimen sequenced was blood. The chain carries TRBV5-1 and TRBJ1-6, with no clear D. The clonotype originates from a man aged 25 to 45 in good health. The CDR3 DNA reads as TGCGCCAGCAGCTCCACCGGGAATTCACCCCTCCACTTT. Its translation is CASSSTGNSPLHF.